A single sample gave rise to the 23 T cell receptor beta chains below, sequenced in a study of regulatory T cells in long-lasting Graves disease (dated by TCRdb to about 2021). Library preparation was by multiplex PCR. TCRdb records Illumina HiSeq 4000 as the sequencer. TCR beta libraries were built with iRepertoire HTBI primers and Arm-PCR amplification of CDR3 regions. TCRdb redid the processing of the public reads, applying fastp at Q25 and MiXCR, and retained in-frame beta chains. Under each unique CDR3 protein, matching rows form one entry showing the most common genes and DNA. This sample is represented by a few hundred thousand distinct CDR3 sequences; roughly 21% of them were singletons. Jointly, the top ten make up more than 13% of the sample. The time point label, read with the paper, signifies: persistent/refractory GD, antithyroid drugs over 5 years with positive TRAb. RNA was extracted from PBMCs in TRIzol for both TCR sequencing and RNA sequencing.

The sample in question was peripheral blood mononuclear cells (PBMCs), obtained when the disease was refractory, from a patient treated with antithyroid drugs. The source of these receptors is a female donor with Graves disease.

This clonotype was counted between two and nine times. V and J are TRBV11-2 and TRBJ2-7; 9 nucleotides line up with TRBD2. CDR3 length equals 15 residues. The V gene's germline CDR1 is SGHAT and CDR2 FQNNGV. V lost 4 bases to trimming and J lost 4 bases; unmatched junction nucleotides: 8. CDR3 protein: CASSSVAGERYEQYF. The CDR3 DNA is TGTGCCAGCAGCTCCGTAGCGGGGGAGAGGTACGAGCAGTACTTC.

The CDR3 sequence is CASSQESPYEQYF. As DNA, the CDR3 is TGTGCCAGCAGCCAAGAATCCCCCTACGAGCAGTACTTC. The chain links TRBV14 to TRBJ2-7; D is undetermined. This CDR3 has 13 residues. V gave up 0 bases and J gave up 2 bases, with 5 bases separating them. Germline loops: CDR1 SGHDN, CDR2 FVKESK.

The CDR3: CASSAKMGQHYEQYF. CDR3 sequence (DNA): TGTGCCAGCAGCGCGAAAATGGGACAGCACTACGAGCAGTACTTC. V gene TRBV5-5 combines with J gene TRBJ2-7; 7 positions match TRBD1. The V and J ends lost 4 bases and 3 bases, in that order; junction bases with no gene match: 10. The CDR3 runs 15 residues. The V gene's germline CDR1 is SGHKS and CDR2 YYEKEE (reference sequence).

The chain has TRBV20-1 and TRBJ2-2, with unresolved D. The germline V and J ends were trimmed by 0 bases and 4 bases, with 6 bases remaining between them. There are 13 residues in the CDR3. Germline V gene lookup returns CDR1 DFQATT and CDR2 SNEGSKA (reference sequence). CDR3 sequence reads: CSARDSSTGELFF. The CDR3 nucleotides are TGCAGTGCTAGAGATAGCAGCACCGGGGAGCTGTTTTTT.

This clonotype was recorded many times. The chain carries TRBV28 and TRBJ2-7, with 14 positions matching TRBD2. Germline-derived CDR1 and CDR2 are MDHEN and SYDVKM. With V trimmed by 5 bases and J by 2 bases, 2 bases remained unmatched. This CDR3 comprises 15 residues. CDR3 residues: CASSRTSGGTYEQYF. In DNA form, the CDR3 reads TGTGCCAGCAGTCGGACTAGCGGGGGGACCTACGAGCAGTACTTC. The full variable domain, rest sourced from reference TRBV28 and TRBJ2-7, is DVKVTQSSRYLVKRTGEKVFLECVQDMDHENMFWYRQDPGLGLRLIYFSYDVKMKEKGDIPEGYSVSREKKERFSLILESASTNQTSMYLCASSRTSGGTYEQYFGPGTRLTVT.

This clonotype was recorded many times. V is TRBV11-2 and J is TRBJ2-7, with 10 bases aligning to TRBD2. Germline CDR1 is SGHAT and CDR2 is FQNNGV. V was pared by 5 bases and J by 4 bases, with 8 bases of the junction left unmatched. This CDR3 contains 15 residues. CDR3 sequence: CASSLAAGGKYEQYF. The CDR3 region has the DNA TGTGCCAGCAGCCTAGCAGCGGGAGGGAAGTACGAGCAGTACTTC.

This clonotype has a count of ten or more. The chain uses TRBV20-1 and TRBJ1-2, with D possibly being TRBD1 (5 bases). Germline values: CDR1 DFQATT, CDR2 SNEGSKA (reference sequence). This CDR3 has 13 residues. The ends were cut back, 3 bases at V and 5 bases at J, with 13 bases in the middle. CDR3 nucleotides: TGCAGTGCTAGTTCGGGGGGTCTTTATGGCTACACCTTC. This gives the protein CSASSGGLYGYTF.

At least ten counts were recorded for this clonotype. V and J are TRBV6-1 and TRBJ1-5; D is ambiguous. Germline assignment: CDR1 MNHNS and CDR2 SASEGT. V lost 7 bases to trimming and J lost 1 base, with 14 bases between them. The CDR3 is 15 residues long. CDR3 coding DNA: TGTGCCAGCACGCTTCGCCCCAGGAGCAATCAGCCCCAGCATTTT. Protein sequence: CASTLRPRSNQPQHF.

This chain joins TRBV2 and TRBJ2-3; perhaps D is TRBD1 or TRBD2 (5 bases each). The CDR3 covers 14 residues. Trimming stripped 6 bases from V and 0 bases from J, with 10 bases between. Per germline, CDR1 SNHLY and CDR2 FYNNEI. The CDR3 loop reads CASRSGPSTDTQYF. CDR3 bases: TGTGCCAGCAGATCGGGACCCAGCACAGATACGCAGTATTTT.

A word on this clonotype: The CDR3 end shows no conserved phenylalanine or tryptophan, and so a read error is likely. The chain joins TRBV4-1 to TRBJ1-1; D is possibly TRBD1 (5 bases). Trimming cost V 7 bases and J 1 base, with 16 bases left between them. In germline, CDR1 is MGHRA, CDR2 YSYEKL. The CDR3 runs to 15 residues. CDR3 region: CASTGHTTSNTEAFL. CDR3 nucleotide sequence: TGCGCCAGCACAGGGCATACTACGTCGAACACTGAAGCTTTCCTT.

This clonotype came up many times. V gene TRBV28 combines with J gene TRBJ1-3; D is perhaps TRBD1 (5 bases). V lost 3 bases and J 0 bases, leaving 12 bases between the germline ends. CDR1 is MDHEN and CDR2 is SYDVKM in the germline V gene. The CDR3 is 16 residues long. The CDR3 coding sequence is TGTGCCAGCAGTTTGTCACAGGTTTACTCTGGAAACACCATATATTTT. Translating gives CASSLSQVYSGNTIYF.

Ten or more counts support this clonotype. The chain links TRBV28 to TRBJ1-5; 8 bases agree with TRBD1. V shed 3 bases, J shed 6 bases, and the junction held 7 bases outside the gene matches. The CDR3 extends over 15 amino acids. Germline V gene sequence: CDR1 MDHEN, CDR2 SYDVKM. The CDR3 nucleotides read TGTGCCAGCAGTTTGGCAGGGGGCAGGATTCAGCCCCAGCATTTT. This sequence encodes CASSLAGGRIQPQHF.

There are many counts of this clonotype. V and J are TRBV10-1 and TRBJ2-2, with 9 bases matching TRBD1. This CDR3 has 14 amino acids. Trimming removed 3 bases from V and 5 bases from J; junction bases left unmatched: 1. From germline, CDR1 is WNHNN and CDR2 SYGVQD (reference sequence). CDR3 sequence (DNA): TGCGCCAGCAGTGATGGGACAGGGACCGGGGAGCTGTTTTTT. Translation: CASSDGTGTGELFF.

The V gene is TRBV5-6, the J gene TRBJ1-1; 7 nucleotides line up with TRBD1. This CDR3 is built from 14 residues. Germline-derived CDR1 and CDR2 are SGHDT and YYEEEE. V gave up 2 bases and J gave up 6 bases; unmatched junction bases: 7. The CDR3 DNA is TGTGCCAGCAGCTTTCGTGACAGGGTTCCTGAAGCTTTCTTT. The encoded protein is CASSFRDRVPEAFF.

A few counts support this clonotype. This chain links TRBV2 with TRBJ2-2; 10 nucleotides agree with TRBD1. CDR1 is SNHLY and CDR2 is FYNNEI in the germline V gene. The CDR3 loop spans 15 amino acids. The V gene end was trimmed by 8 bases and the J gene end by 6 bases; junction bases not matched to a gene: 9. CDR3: CASRATGGRAGELFF. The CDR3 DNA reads TGTGCCAGCCGAGCGACAGGGGGCAGAGCCGGGGAGCTGTTTTTT.

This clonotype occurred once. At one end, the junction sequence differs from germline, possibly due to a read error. The CDR3 spells CSASLGPSNRPQHF. As DNA, the CDR3 is TGCAGTGCTAGCTTGGGACCGAGCAATCGGCCCCAGCATTTT. This chain uses TRBV20-1 with TRBJ1-5, with D possibly TRBD1 on 5 matching bases. The germline gives CDR1 DFQATT, CDR2 SNEGSKA (reference sequence). This CDR3 contains 14 residues.

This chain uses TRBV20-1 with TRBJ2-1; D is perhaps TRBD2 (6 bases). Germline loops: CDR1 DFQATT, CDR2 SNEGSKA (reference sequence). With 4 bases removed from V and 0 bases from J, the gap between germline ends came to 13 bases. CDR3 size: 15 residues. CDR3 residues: CSAKSLAGSYNEQFF. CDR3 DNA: TGCAGTGCTAAATCACTAGCAGGCTCCTACAATGAGCAGTTCTTC.

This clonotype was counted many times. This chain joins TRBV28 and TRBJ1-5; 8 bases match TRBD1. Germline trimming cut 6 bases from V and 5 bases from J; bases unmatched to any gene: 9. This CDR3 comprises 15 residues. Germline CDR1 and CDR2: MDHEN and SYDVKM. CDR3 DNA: TGTGCCAGCAGATATCGGACAGGGTCTGATCAGCCCCAGCATTTT. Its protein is CASRYRTGSDQPQHF.

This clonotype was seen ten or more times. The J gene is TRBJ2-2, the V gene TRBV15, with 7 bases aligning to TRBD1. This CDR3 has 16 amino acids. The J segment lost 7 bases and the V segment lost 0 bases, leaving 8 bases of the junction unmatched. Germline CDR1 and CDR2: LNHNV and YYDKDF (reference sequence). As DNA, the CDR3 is TGTGCCACCAGCAGAGATAGAGGGGGCGCAGGCGGGGAGCTGTTTTTT. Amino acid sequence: CATSRDRGGAGGELFF.

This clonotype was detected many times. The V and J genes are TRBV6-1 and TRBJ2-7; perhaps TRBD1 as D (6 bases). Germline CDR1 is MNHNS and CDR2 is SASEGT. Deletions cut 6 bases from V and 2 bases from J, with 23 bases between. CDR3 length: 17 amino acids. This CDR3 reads CASSRILTGGATYEQYF. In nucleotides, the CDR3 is TGTGCCAGCAGCCGAATCCTGACAGGCGGCGCGACCTACGAGCAGTACTTC.

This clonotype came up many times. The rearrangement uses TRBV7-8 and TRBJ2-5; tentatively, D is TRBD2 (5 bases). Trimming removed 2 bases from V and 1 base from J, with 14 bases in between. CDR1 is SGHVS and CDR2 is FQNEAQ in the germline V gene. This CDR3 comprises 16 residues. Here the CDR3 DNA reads TGTGCCAGCAGCTTAAAGAGGGTGAAGACCCAAGAGACCCAGTACTTC. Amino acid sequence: CASSLKRVKTQETQYF.

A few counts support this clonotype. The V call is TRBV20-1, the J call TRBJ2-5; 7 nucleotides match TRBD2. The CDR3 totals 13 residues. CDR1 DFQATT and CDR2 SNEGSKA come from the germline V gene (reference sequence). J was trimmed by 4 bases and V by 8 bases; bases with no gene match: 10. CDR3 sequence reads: CSPPERGSETQYF. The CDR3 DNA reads TGCAGTCCCCCAGAGCGGGGCTCAGAGACCCAGTACTTC.

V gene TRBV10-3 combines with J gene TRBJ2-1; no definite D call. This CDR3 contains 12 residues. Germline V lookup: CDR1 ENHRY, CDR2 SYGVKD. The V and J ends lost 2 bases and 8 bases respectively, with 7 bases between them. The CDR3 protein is CAISEAEDEQFF. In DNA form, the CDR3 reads TGTGCCATCAGTGAGGCAGAAGATGAGCAGTTCTTC.